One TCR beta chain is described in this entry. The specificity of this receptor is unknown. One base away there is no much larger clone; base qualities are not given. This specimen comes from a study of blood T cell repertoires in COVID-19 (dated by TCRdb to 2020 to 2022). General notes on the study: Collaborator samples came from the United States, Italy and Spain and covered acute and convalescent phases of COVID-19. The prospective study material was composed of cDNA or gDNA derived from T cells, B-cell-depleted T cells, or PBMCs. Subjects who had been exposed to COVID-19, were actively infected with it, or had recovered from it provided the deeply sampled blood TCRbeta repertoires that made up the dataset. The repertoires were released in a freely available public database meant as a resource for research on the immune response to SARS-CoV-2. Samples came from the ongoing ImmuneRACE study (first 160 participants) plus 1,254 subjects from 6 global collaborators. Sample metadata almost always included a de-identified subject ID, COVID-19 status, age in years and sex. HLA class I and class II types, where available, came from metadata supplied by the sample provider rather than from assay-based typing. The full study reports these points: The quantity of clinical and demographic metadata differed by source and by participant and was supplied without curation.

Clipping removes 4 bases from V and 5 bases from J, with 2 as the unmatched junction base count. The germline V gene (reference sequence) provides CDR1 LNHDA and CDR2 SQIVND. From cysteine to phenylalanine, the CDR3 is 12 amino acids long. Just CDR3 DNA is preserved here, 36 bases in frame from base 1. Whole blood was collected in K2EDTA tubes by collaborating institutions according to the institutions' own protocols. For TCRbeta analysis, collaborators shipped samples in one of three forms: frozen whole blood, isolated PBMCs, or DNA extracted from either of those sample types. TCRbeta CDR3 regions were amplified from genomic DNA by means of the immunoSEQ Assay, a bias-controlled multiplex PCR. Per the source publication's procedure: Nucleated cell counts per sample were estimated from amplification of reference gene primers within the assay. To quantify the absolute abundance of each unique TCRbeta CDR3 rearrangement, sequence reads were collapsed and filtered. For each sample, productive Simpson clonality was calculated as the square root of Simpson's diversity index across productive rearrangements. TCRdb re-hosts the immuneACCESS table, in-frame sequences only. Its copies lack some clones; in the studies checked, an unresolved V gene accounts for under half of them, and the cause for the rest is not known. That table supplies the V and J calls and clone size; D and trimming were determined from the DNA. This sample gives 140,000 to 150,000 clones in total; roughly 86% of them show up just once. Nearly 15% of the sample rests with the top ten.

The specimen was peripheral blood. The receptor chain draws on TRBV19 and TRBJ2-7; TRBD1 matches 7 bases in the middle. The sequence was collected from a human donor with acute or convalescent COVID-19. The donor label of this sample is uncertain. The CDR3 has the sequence CASSKQGNEQYF. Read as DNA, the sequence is TGTGCCAGTAGTAAACAGGGGAACGAGCAGTACTTC.